The rows below give T cell receptor beta chains drawn from one sample of a study of beta chain features in type 1 diabetes. Clones were sequenced by immunoSEQ multiplex PCR, and TCRdb holds only the in-frame ones, with some missing. The data contain about 160,000 clones, about 8% of them singletons. The sample was central memory CD4+ T cells from blood. Receptor source: a woman in her thirties or forties with type 1 diabetes. Both conserved end residues are part of each CDR3. D genes are given only for firm matches. Clone sizes are given selectively: once, few, many, or a class where the clone is expanded.

size,V,D,J,DNA,CDR3
few,TRBV20-1,.,TRBJ2-1,TGCAGTGCCCCGACTCTCAATGAGCAGTTCTTC,CSAPTLNEQFF
.,TRBV9,.,TRBJ1-5,TGTGCCAGCAGCCCAGGGCGGAGCAATCAGCCCCAGCATTTT,CASSPGRSNQPQHF
few,TRBV4-3,TRBD2,TRBJ2-1,TGCGCCAGCAGCCAACTGGGGCTAGCGGCCCGGAATGAGCAGTTCTTC,CASSQLGLAARNEQFF
few,TRBV28,.,TRBJ2-5,TGTGCCAGCACCTTAAACGCCAGGCAGACCCAGTACTTC,CASTLNARQTQYF
few,TRBV28,.,TRBJ2-6,TGTGCCAGCAGTCCCGACATCTCCTCTGGGGCCAACGTCCTGACTTTC,CASSPDISSGANVLTF
.,TRBV18,TRBD1,TRBJ1-4,TGTGCCAGCTCGAAAGGGACAGGGGAGGAAAAACTGTTTTTT,CASSKGTGEEKLFF
few,TRBV5-4,.,TRBJ1-1,TGTGCCAGCAGCTTGAATACAGTTGAAGCTTTCTTT,CASSLNTVEAFF
.,TRBV6-1,.,TRBJ1-2,TGTGCCAGCAGTGAATCACAGTATGGCTACACCTTC,CASSESQYGYTF
.,TRBV29-1,.,TRBJ2-7,TGCAGCGTTGTCGGTGACGGGAGAGGCGAGCAGTACTTC,CSVVGDGRGEQYF
.,TRBV7-9,.,TRBJ1-1,TGTGCCAGCAGCTTCGGAGGGGGAGGGGGCACTGAAGCTTTCTTT,CASSFGGGGGTEAFF
.,TRBV5-4,.,TRBJ1-4,TGTGCCTACCTCGGAGTGACTAATGAAAAACTGTTTTTT,CAYLGVTNEKLFF
few,TRBV4-3,.,TRBJ1-2,TGCGCCAGCAGCCAAGACTTAGGCAGGTCCTCTTATGGCTACACCTTC,CASSQDLGRSSYGYTF
few,TRBV18,TRBD1,TRBJ1-1,TGTGCCAGCTCAGACAGGGGGTACTCTGAAGCTTTCTTT,CASSDRGYSEAFF
.,TRBV7-3,TRBD2,TRBJ2-7,TGTGCCAGCAGCTCGCAAGCGGGACCTACCTACGAGCAGTACTTC,CASSSQAGPTYEQYF
.,TRBV6-1,.,TRBJ2-5,TGTGCCAGCAGTGGGGGAGACGGTTGGGAGACCCAGTACTTC,CASSGGDGWETQYF
few,TRBV28,.,TRBJ2-1,TGTGCCAGCAGTCCCTTTGGTGGACAGCCACACAATGAGCAGTTCTTC,CASSPFGGQPHNEQFF
.,TRBV5-1,.,TRBJ2-3,TGCGCCAGCAGCAACGGACTATCCTACACAGATACGCAGTATTTT,CASSNGLSYTDTQYF
.,TRBV14,TRBD2,TRBJ2-1,TGTGCCAGCAGTCTGGGACTAGCGGCTTACAATGAGCAGTTCTTC,CASSLGLAAYNEQFF
.,TRBV28,.,TRBJ1-1,TGTGCCAGCAGGAGGGACATGAACACTGAAGCTTTCTTT,CASRRDMNTEAFF
.,TRBV30,.,TRBJ2-5,TGTGCCTGGAGGAAACCGGGACATAATTTCGAAAAAGAGACCCAGTACTTC,CAWRKPGHNFEKETQYF
.,TRBV4-2,TRBD2,TRBJ2-7,TGTGCCAGCAGCCAAGCTACGGGGGGGTCCTACGAGCAGTACTTC,CASSQATGGSYEQYF
few,TRBV9,.,TRBJ2-6,TGTGCCAGCAGCACATGGGGGCGCGGGGCCAACGTCCTGACTTTC,CASSTWGRGANVLTF
.,TRBV6-5,TRBD2,TRBJ2-1,TGTGCCAGCAGCAAAACTAGCGGGGGGGAGTTCTTC,CASSKTSGGEFF
few,TRBV25-1,TRBD1,TRBJ1-4,TGTGCCAGCAGTGCTTCCCCAGGGGGGAAAGTCGCTAAAAAACTGTTTTTT,CASSASPGGKVAKKLFF
.,TRBV6-1,.,TRBJ2-3,TGTGCCAGCAACCAAGCCCCCACAGATACGCAGTATTTT,CASNQAPTDTQYF
.,TRBV20-1,.,TRBJ2-1,TGCAGAGCGTGGTCCAATGAGCAGTTCTTC,CRAWSNEQFF
few,TRBV20-1,.,TRBJ1-5,TGCAGTGCTGATGGGCCTACTGCCCAGCATTTT,CSADGPTAQHF
few,TRBV4-1,.,TRBJ1-2,TGCGCCAGCAGCCAAGGACTTTCAGCCTATGGCTACACCTTC,CASSQGLSAYGYTF
.,TRBV7-3,TRBD1,TRBJ2-2,TGTGCCAGCAGCTCCCTTGGGACAGGGCGAACCGGGGAGCTGTTTTTT,CASSSLGTGRTGELFF
.,TRBV6-6,TRBD1,TRBJ1-1,TGTGCCAGCAGTTACTCCGACAGGGGAACTGAAGCTTTCTTT,CASSYSDRGTEAFF
.,TRBV7-2,TRBD1,TRBJ1-1,TGTGCCAGCAGCTCGTGGACAGGCCGGAACACTGAAGCTTTCTTT,CASSSWTGRNTEAFF
few,TRBV9,.,TRBJ2-7,TGTGCCAGCAGCGTAGGATTAGGGCAGGGTACGTACGAGCAGTACTTC,CASSVGLGQGTYEQYF
.,TRBV5-1,TRBD2,TRBJ2-1,TGCGCCAGCAGCCCTAGCGGGGGGTACCCCTCGGATGAGCAGTTCTTC,CASSPSGGYPSDEQFF
few,TRBV18,.,TRBJ1-1,TGTGCCAGCTCAGACCAGGATAGAGCTTTCTTT,CASSDQDRAFF
.,TRBV5-5,TRBD1,TRBJ2-7,TGTGCCAGCAGAAGGGGACAGGATGGGAACGAGCAGTACTTC,CASRRGQDGNEQYF
few,TRBV15,.,TRBJ2-3,TGTGCCACCAGCAGAGATGTCCCCTTCACAGATACGCAGTATTTT,CATSRDVPFTDTQYF
.,TRBV7-2,TRBD2,TRBJ2-5,TGTGCCAGCAGCTCGGGACTAGCGGGGGGGCGGGAGACCCAGTACTTC,CASSSGLAGGRETQYF
many,TRBV6-5,.,TRBJ2-1,TGTGCCAGCAGCCCGGTCCAGGGCTCCTACAATGAGCAGTTCTTC,CASSPVQGSYNEQFF
few,TRBV29-1,.,TRBJ2-1,TGCAGCGTTGGAAAACTTGAAAACAATGAGCAGTTCTTC,CSVGKLENNEQFF
.,TRBV7-9,.,TRBJ1-4,TGTGCCAGCAGCTTAGACAGGGCGGATGAAAAACTGTTTTTT,CASSLDRADEKLFF
few,TRBV6-4,TRBD1,TRBJ2-7,TGTGCCAGCAGTTACGGGGGACAGGTCTACGAGCAGTACTTC,CASSYGGQVYEQYF
few,TRBV29-1,.,TRBJ1-2,TGCAGCGTAGAAGGGAGGGGCAACTATGGCTACACCTTC,CSVEGRGNYGYTF
few,TRBV30,.,TRBJ2-3,TGTGCCTGGAGCCGCGGGACTTTTCTCACAGATACGCAGTATTTT,CAWSRGTFLTDTQYF
.,TRBV11-2,.,TRBJ1-2,TGTGCCAGCAGCTCCATCGGACAAAGGCATGGCTACACCTTC,CASSSIGQRHGYTF
few,TRBV6-5,.,TRBJ1-2,TGTGCCAGCAGTCGGACTGTTGGGGCTAACTATGGCTACACCTTC,CASSRTVGANYGYTF
.,TRBV7-2,TRBD1,TRBJ1-6,TGTGCCAGCAGCCAACAGGGGGGAAGTTCACCCCTCCACTTT,CASSQQGGSSPLHF
.,TRBV7-2,.,TRBJ2-4,TGTGCCAGCAGCCCGGACAGAAACATTCAGTACTTC,CASSPDRNIQYF
few,TRBV9,TRBD1,TRBJ2-5,TGTGCCAGCAGCGCCCACGGACAGGGGCAAGAGACCCAGTACTTC,CASSAHGQGQETQYF
.,TRBV7-2,TRBD2,TRBJ2-3,TGTGCCAGCAGCTTATCTAGCGGGAGCACAGATACGCAGTATTTT,CASSLSSGSTDTQYF
.,TRBV19,.,TRBJ2-7,TGTGCCAGTCGTGGGCACGGTACCTTCTACGAGCAGTACTTC,CASRGHGTFYEQYF
.,TRBV7-3,TRBD2,TRBJ2-1,TGTGCCAGCAGCCCGGGACTAGCGGGGGACAATGAGCAGTTCTTC,CASSPGLAGDNEQFF
few,TRBV27,TRBD1,TRBJ1-5,TGTGCCAGCAGTCCGGGACAGGGCCATCAGCCCCAGCATTTT,CASSPGQGHQPQHF